A single TCR beta chain is shown here with its context. The CDR3 totals 16 residues. The junction had 11 bases not matched to a gene; V was cut back by 0 bases and J by 8 bases. Germline values: CDR1 SQVTM, CDR2 ANQGSEA. The record originates from a study of blood T cell repertoires in COVID-19. Study background: T cells, B-cell-depleted T cells, or PBMCs provided the cDNA or gDNA that served as material.

Source study methods: Amplified reference gene primers provided the basis for estimating nucleated cell counts. Some clones are missing from TCRdb's copy, which holds only in-frame ones; the method was immunoSEQ multiplex PCR. That table furnishes V, J and clone size, whereas the DNA furnished D and trimming. The profile shows 150,000 to 200,000 clones, around 80% of them singletons. The chain combines TRBV29-1 with TRBJ2-3, with TRBD2 matching over 10 bases. Material for sequencing was peripheral blood. The receptor was derived from a woman over 75 with acute or convalescent COVID-19. The chain's CDR3 is CSVEDQAGGLLGTQYF. CDR3 bases: TGCAGCGTTGAAGACCAAGCGGGGGGGCTACTCGGTACGCAGTATTTT.